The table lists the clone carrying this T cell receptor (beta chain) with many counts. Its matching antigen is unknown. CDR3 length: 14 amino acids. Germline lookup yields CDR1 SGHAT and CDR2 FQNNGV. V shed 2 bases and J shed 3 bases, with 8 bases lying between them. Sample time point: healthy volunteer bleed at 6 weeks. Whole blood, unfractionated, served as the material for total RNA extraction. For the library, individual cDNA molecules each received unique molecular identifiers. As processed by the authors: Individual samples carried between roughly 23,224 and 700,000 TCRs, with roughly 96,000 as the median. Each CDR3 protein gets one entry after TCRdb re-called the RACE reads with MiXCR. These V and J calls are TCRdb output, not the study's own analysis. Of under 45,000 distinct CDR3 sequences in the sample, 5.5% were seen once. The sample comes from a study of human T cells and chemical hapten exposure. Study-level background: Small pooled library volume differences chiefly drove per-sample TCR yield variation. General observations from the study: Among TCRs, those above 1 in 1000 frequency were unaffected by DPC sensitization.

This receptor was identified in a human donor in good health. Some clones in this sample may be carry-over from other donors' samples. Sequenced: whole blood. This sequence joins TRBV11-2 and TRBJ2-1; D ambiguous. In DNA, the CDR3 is TGTGCCAGCAGCTTAATGAATAGCTACAATGAGCAGTTCTTC. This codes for CASSLMNSYNEQFF.